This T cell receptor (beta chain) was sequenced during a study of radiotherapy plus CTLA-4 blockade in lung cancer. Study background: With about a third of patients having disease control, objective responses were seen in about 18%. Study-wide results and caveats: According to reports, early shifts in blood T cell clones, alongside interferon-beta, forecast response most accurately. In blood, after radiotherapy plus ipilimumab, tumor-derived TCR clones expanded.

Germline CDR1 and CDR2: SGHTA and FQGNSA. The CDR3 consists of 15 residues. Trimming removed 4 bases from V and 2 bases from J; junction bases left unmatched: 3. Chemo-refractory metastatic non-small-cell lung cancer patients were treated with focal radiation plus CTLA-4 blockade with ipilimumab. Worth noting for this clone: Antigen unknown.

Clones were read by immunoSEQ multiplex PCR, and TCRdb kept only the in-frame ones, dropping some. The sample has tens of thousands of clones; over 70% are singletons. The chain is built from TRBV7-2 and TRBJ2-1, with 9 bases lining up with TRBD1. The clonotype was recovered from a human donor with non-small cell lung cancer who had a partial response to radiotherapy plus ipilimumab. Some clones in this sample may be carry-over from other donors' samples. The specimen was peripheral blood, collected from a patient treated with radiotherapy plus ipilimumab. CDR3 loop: CASSSGQGTYNEQFF. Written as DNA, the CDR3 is TGTGCCAGCAGCTCGGGACAGGGCACCTACAATGAGCAGTTCTTC.